Below are 17 T cell receptor beta chains sequenced from a single sample in a study of spatial heterogeneity in lung cancer (dated by TCRdb to between 2018 and 2020). The protocol used for the library was 5' RACE. TCRdb names NextSeq 500 as the instrument used. The raw public reads went through TCRdb reprocessing: fastp at Q25, MiXCR clone calling, in-frame beta chains kept. Here each entry gathers all rows of one CDR3 protein and keeps the most common genes and DNA. For this sample there are 9,500 to 10,000 distinct CDR3 sequences; around 6% appear just once. The ten biggest clones cover around 9.1% of the sample. Study-wide findings and limitations: The tumor nonsynonymous mutation count correlated with the number of expanded intratumoral alpha and beta TCRs.

The sample's time point label, decoded: sample taken at primary tumor resection. For these receptors, no antigen is known. The sequencing here drew on lung tumor tissue, taken at surgery. These receptors originate from a male donor with early-stage non-small cell lung cancer.

Many counts were recorded for this clonotype. This beta chain appears as a stray read in a library generated for alpha chains; its size is not informative. The chain links TRBV18 to TRBJ2-7; D remains unclear. V lost 2 bases and J lost 2, with 7 bases in between. CDR1 and CDR2 from the germline V gene are KGHSH and LQKENI. The CDR3 totals 13 residues. CDR3 protein: CASSPGLTYEQYV. For the CDR3, the DNA is TGTGCCAGCTCACCAGGGCTTACCTACGAGCAGTACGTC.

This clonotype was picked up many times. This beta chain is an off-target read within a library intended for alpha chains, so its frequency means little. This rearrangement joins TRBV10-3 to TRBJ2-2, with 8 bases fitting TRBD1. This CDR3 is 14 amino acids long. The V segment lost 6 bases and the J segment 6 bases; nucleotides outside the gene matches: 6. Germline V gives CDR1 ENHRY, CDR2 SYGVKD. CDR3 nucleotides: TGTGCCATCAGCGGGACAGGTGGGCCCGGGGAGCTGTTTTTT. Protein: CAISGTGGPGELFF.

This clonotype was detected ten times or more. In a library made to pick up alpha chains, this beta chain is a stray read with a size that means little. The rearrangement links TRBV20-1 to TRBJ2-1, with D perhaps TRBD2 (6 bases). Germline V CDR1 and CDR2: DFQATT, SNEGSKA (reference sequence). The CDR3 sequence is 15 residues long. V was pared by 1 base and J by 5 bases, with 15 bases between. CDR3 residues: CSARAGSLLDNEQFF. In DNA form, the CDR3 reads TGCAGTGCTAGAGCCGGGAGTCTCTTGGACAATGAGCAGTTCTTC.

This clonotype has a count of ten or more. This beta chain is an off-target read within a library intended for alpha chains, so its frequency means little. V is TRBV30 and J is TRBJ2-1; tentative D call: TRBD2 (6 bases). V was pared by 4 bases and J by 6 bases, with 7 bases between. The length of the CDR3 is 11 residues. Germline V lookup: CDR1 GTSNPN, CDR2 SVGIG (reference sequence). CDR3 sequence (DNA): TGTGCCTGGACGGGGGTCAATGAGCAGTTCTTC. This gives the protein CAWTGVNEQFF.

In regard to this clonotype: This beta chain slipped into a library made for alpha chains as a stray read, so its size is not meaningful. This rearrangement joins TRBV7-2 to TRBJ1-5, with D possibly TRBD1 on 6 matching bases. Trimming left V 8 bases short and J 1 base short, with 12 bases between. The V gene's germline CDR1 is SGHTA and CDR2 FQGNSA. The CDR3 covers 14 residues. The CDR3 loop reads CASAFQGSNQPQHF. The CDR3 DNA sequence: TGTGCCAGCGCCTTCCAGGGGAGCAATCAGCCCCAGCATTTT.

This clonotype was observed many times. This beta chain is an unintended read in a library built for alpha chains; its size means little. The chain has TRBV12-3 or TRBV12-4 and TRBJ1-2; D is unclear. V lost 5 bases and J lost 5, with 9 bases in between. CDR3 length: 12 residues. In DNA, the CDR3 is TGTGCCAGCAGTATTGGGCGGTATGGCTACACCTTC. Amino acid sequence: CASSIGRYGYTF.

This clonotype occurred many times. This beta chain turned up in a library designed for alpha chains; as an off-target read, its abundance says little. The chain has TRBV9 and TRBJ2-3; D gene uncertain. There are 11 residues in the CDR3. Germline V gene data show CDR1 as SGDLS and CDR2 as YYNGEE. The V gene lost 3 bases and the J gene lost 2 bases, with 1 base spanning the gap. CDR3 DNA sequence: TGTGCCAGCAGCGACACAGATACGCAGTATTTT. Translation gives CASSDTDTQYF.

As regards this clonotype: A library made for alpha chains picked up this beta chain off target, so its size means little. The chain joins TRBV7-2 to TRBJ1-1; D unclear. Germline CDR1 SGHTA, CDR2 FQGNSA. V dropped 1 base and J dropped 4 bases, with 7 bases sitting between them. CDR3 size: 13 residues. The chain's CDR3 is CASSLGPPTEAFF. Here the CDR3 DNA reads TGTGCCAGCAGCTTAGGCCCCCCCACTGAAGCTTTCTTT.

Ten or more counts support this clonotype. This beta chain was picked up by a library intended for alpha chains and is off target, so its count carries little meaning. The J gene is TRBJ2-1, the V gene TRBV7-9, with TRBD2 identical over 12 bases. Losses at the gene ends were 4 bases for V and 10 bases for J; bases not matched to a gene: 8. There are 15 residues in the CDR3. The V gene's germline CDR1 is SEHNR and CDR2 FQNEAQ (reference sequence). Here the CDR3 DNA reads TGTGCCAGCAGCTCCAGACTAGCGGGAGAGTGGGAGCAGTTCTTC. It yields the protein CASSSRLAGEWEQFF. The whole variable domain, remainder taken from reference TRBV7-9 and TRBJ2-1, is DTGVSQNPRHKITKRGQNVTFRCDPISEHNRLYWYRQTLGQGPEFLTYFQNEAQLEKSRLLSDRFSAERPKGSFSTLEIQRTEQGDSAMYLCASSSRLAGEWEQFFGPGTRLTVL.

Ten or more counts support this clonotype. This beta chain slipped into a library made for alpha chains as a stray read, so its size is not meaningful. The rearrangement joins TRBV10-3 to TRBJ2-5, with D hard to call. The CDR3 runs to 13 residues. Germline loops: CDR1 ENHRY, CDR2 SYGVKD. V lost 8 bases, J lost 5 bases, and 15 bases lay in between. The CDR3 DNA reads as TGTGCCATCGGCAGCGTCAGTGGCGAGACCCAGTACTTC. This gives the protein CAIGSVSGETQYF.

In this sample, this clonotype is medium-sized. For a library built for alpha chains, this beta chain is a stray read; little rests on its size. The V call is TRBV5-1, the J call TRBJ2-7; a weak D match, TRBD2 (6 bases). The CDR3 has 14 amino acids. Germline V gene lookup returns CDR1 SGHRS and CDR2 YFSETQ. V shed 1 base and J shed 6 bases, with 14 bases lying between them. This chain's CDR3 is CASSLPGDSGEQYF. The CDR3 DNA follows: TGCGCCAGCAGCTTGCCGGGGGATAGTGGCGAGCAGTACTTC.

This clonotype was counted ten times or more. Since it is a stray read in a library aimed at alpha chains, this beta chain has a size that is not meaningful. The chain employs TRBV20-1 and TRBJ2-2; D is uncertain. V dropped 3 bases and J dropped 4 bases, with 9 bases sitting between them. The CDR3 runs 13 residues. The V gene's germline CDR1 is DFQATT and CDR2 SNEGSKA (reference sequence). The CDR3 nucleotides are TGCAGTGCTAGTACAGATTCCACCGGGGAGCTGTTTTTT. Amino acids: CSASTDSTGELFF.

This clonotype was seen at least ten times. This beta chain came through as a stray read in a library set up for alpha chains, and its size says little. V and J are TRBV13 and TRBJ1-6, with no clear D. V lost 7 bases and J 7 bases, leaving 8 bases between the germline ends. Germline-derived CDR1 and CDR2 are PRHDT and FYEKMQ (reference sequence). The CDR3 is 12 amino acids. As DNA, the CDR3 is TGTGCCAGCAATCGCGGGAATTCACCCCTCCACTTT. The encoded protein is CASNRGNSPLHF. Based on the CDR3 plus reference TRBV13 and TRBJ1-6, the full variable domain is AAGVIQSPRHLIKEKRETATLKCYPIPRHDTVYWYQQGPGQDPQFLISFYEKMQSDKGSIPDRFSAQQFSDYHSELNMSSLELGDSALYFCASNRGNSPLHFGNGTRLTVT.

Ten or more counts support this clonotype. With the library built for alpha chains, this beta chain is off target and its frequency is not meaningful. This chain joins TRBV6-1 and TRBJ2-1; 11 nucleotides align to TRBD2. The germline V gene has CDR1 MNHNS and CDR2 SASEGT. The CDR3 spans 15 residues. Trimming cost V 7 bases and J 13 bases; bases outside gene matches: 15. CDR3 in amino acids: CASTRKTSGDPRQFF. The CDR3, as DNA: TGTGCCAGCACCAGAAAGACTAGCGGGGACCCACGCCAGTTCTTC.

Many counts were recorded for this clonotype. Since the library was made to target alpha chains, this beta chain is a stray read and its abundance is not meaningful. The chain links TRBV18 to TRBJ2-3; 10 positions match TRBD1. The CDR3 runs to 16 residues. Germline V gene data show CDR1 as KGHSH and CDR2 as LQKENI. The ends lost 1 base at V and 2 bases at J; junction bases unmatched: 3. The CDR3 is CASSPRTGGTTDTQYF. The CDR3 nucleotides read TGTGCCAGCTCACCACGGACAGGGGGGACCACAGATACGCAGTATTTT.

The sample holds many counts of this clonotype. This beta chain appears as a stray read in a library generated for alpha chains; its size is not informative. The rearrangement links TRBV7-8 to TRBJ2-1; TRBD2 matches at 10 bases. Germline V lookup: CDR1 SGHVS, CDR2 FQNEAQ. The CDR3 is 17 residues long. V shed 1 base, J shed 4 bases, and the junction held 7 bases outside the gene matches. The CDR3 region is CASSLVAGTSAYNEQFF. CDR3 nucleotides: TGTGCCAGCAGCTTAGTGGCCGGGACTAGCGCTTACAATGAGCAGTTCTTC.

At least ten counts were recorded for this clonotype. Little can be read into the size of this beta chain, an off-target read in a library designed for alpha chains. This rearrangement joins TRBV20-1 to TRBJ2-5; 13 nucleotides match TRBD2. Germline CDR1 is DFQATT and CDR2 is SNEGSKA (reference sequence). CDR3 length: 14 residues. Trimming at V came to 8 bases and at J to 2 bases, leaving 5 bases not matched to a gene. CDR3 amino acids: CSTTSGRVQETQYF. In nucleotides, the CDR3 is TGCAGTACAACTAGCGGGAGGGTACAAGAGACCCAGTACTTC.